Reported below is one T cell receptor (beta chain). The entry originates in a study of CD8+ T cells in alopecia areata. Study background: Tofacitinib dosing lasted 6 to 18 months, which was then followed by 6 months off drug.

RNA extraction and reverse transcription yielded cDNA as sequencing template. Generated by immunoSEQ multiplex PCR, the TCRdb table keeps only in-frame clones and is missing some. The table includes some 180,000 clones, almost 65% detected once. Looked up from germline, CDR1 is SQVTM and CDR2 is ANQGSEA. This CDR3 is built from 13 residues. V trimming: 7 bases; J trimming: 2 bases; junction bases outside the gene matches: 7. The sample consisted of CD4+ T cells sorted from blood, taken at week 0. This TCR was recovered from a human donor with alopecia areata. J is TRBJ1-1 and V is TRBV29-1; 7 nucleotides line up with TRBD1. CDR3 in amino acids: CSARGGPNTEAFF. The CDR3 region has the DNA TGCAGCGCGCGAGGGGGCCCCAACACTGAAGCTTTCTTT.